These T cell receptor beta chains were read from a single sample in a study of OX40 agonist ivuxolimab in advanced cancers. Method: immunoSEQ multiplex PCR; TCRdb's copy keeps in-frame clones and lacks some. The sample holds approximately 23,000 clones, approximately 80% seen once. The sample in question was CD4+ or CD8+ T cells sorted from blood, obtained in a trial of the OX40 agonist ivuxolimab. The receptors originated from an adult with an advanced solid tumor such as melanoma, head and neck, liver or kidney cancer. Each CDR3 is given with its conserved first and last residue. Each record gives: clone size, V gene, J gene, CDR3 protein. Some rows mark clone size as missing; the rest say once, few, many or name a class of expanded clone.

.	TRBV6-5	TRBJ1-1	CASSYLGMTTEAFF
.	TRBV19	TRBJ1-1	CASSPGREGAFF
few	TRBV19	TRBJ2-6	CASSIRGTTGSHLSGANVLTF
.	TRBV4-3	TRBJ2-3	CASSSRDRVLDTQYF
few	TRBV9	TRBJ1-4	CASSSREREKLFF
.	TRBV4-3	TRBJ1-2	CASSQVRGGPYGYTF
.	TRBV5-1	TRBJ2-3	CASSFDETGGTDTQYF
.	TRBV29-1	TRBJ2-7	CSVARDRVTYEQYF
once	TRBV4-1	TRBJ2-7	CASSQGGGPTIEQYF
.	TRBV6-6	TRBJ2-7	CASSFLAGESYEQYF
once	TRBV27	TRBJ2-5	CASSPRGGWETQYF
.	TRBV27	TRBJ1-3	CASSLQGTGNTIYF
.	TRBV27	TRBJ2-3	CASSLPLTDTQYF
large	TRBV2	TRBJ2-7	CATSTTGGSREQYF
medium-sized	TRBV19	TRBJ1-1	CASSIASSGYTEAFF
.	TRBV4-1	TRBJ2-5	CASSQGFERARRVQYF
.	TRBV7-2	TRBJ2-4	CASSPLRGAKNIQYF
.	TRBV19	TRBJ1-1	CASSPQGENTEAFF
.	TRBV30	TRBJ1-2	CAWKFKYLYGYTF
.	TRBV6-4	TRBJ1-4	CASSESEEEEKLFF
.	TRBV7-9	TRBJ2-5	CASSLAIGQGVETQYF
few	TRBV5-1	TRBJ2-7	CASSSNSLVLEQYF
.	TRBV4-3	TRBJ2-3	CASSPSGSSTDTQYF
.	TRBV7-6	TRBJ2-2	CASSLEGLANTGELFF
.	TRBV14	TRBJ2-5	CASSQARQPEWTQYF
.	TRBV9	TRBJ1-6	CASSPRGGQGRSPLHF
.	TRBV7-9	TRBJ2-1	CASSLAGSSYNEQFF
.	TRBV4-1	TRBJ2-1	CASSQAASPGNEQFF
.	TRBV5-5	TRBJ1-3	CASSQRNSPGPGNTIYF
few	TRBV6-5	TRBJ1-1	CASSAGGGNTEAFF
few	TRBV9	TRBJ1-1	CASSVESGGTEAFF
.	TRBV7-9	TRBJ1-1	CASSPRQGRKNTEAFF
.	TRBV10-3	TRBJ1-1	CAISQPLDRNTEAFF
.	TRBV19	TRBJ1-6	CASSLLPGQGASPLHF
few	TRBV12-5	TRBJ1-1	CASGFGRGAFF
.	TRBV5-6	TRBJ1-2	CASSFQTGRDGYTF
.	TRBV7-9	TRBJ2-7	CASSLAGTASREQYF
few	TRBV6-5	TRBJ1-4	CASSYGEASEKLFF
.	TRBV19	TRBJ2-5	CASSVDTGEGRGTQYF
once	TRBV6-5	TRBJ2-6	CASSYSVSGANVLTF
.	TRBV7-6	TRBJ2-1	CASSLRARPPVNEQFF
.	TRBV27	TRBJ1-4	CASSSHMRPQRSEKLFF
.	TRBV7-9	TRBJ2-5	CASSLIQGTQYF
.	TRBV6-5	TRBJ2-3	CASSYSLEADTQYF
.	TRBV7-9	TRBJ2-7	CASSSGQLTMEQYF
.	TRBV5-1	TRBJ2-3	CASSSGGGRIDTQYF
.	TRBV5-5	TRBJ1-6	CASSFGNSNSPLHF
.	TRBV5-8	TRBJ1-5	CASSSARTGTNQPQHF
.	TRBV7-9	TRBJ2-7	CASSFRGPSYEQYF
.	TRBV4-3	TRBJ1-4	CASSPRGGGNEKLFF
.	TRBV9	TRBJ1-1	CASSVAQGTTEAFF
.	TRBV9	TRBJ2-7	CASSVEFVGGEGEQYF
.	TRBV6-1	TRBJ1-5	CASSEALPQVSNQPQHF
few	TRBV7-9	TRBJ1-4	CASSQPGDGPNEKLFF
.	TRBV11-1	TRBJ2-5	CASSLATSGRGQETQYF
.	TRBV12-5	TRBJ2-7	CASQGCTYEQYF